The clone carrying this TCR beta chain appeared once. The target antigen is unknown. TCRdb keeps only in-frame clones here, not all; method: immunoSEQ multiplex PCR. The table lists about 100,000 clones, about 91% of them singletons. The data originate from a study of OX40 agonist ivuxolimab in advanced cancers. At the level of the study: Patients received the agonistic anti-OX40 (CD134) antibody ivuxolimab. Three dose-escalation patients had partial responses: one with hepatocellular carcinoma and two with cutaneous melanoma. Regarding the study as a whole: Mean expanded clone counts were higher in CD8+ than CD4+ T cells. Clonal expansion was seen in CD4+ and CD8+ blood T cells by week 6 at 0.1 to 3.0 mg/kg.

The sequencing here drew on CD4+ or CD8+ T cells sorted from blood, taken in a trial of the OX40 agonist ivuxolimab. This TCR came from an adult with an advanced solid tumor such as melanoma, head and neck, liver or kidney cancer.

As DNA, the CDR3 is TGTGCCAGCAGAGACGTCGGCTACGAGCAGTACTTC. This gives the protein CASRDVGYEQYF. The rearrangement uses TRBV28 and TRBJ2-7; D call uncertain. In germline, CDR1 is MDHEN, CDR2 SYDVKM. V gave up 6 bases and J gave up 3 bases, with 9 bases separating them. The CDR3 is made up of 12 amino acids.